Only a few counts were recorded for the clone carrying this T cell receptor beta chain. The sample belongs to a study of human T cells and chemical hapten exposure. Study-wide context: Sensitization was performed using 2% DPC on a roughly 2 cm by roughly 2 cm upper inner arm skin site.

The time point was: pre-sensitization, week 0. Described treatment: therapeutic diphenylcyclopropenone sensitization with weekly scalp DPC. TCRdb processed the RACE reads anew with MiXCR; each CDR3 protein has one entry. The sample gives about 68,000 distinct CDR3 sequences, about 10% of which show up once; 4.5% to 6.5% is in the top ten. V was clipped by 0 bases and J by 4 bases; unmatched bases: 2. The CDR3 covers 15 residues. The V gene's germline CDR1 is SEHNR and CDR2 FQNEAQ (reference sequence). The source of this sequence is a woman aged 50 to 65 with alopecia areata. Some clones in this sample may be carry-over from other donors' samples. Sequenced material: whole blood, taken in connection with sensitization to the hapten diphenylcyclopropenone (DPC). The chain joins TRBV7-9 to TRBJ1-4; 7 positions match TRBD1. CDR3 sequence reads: CASSLATGHNEKLFF. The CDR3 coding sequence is TGTGCCAGCAGCTTAGCGACAGGGCATAATGAAAAACTGTTTTTT.